This entry lists 11 T cell receptor beta chains sequenced from one sample in a study of low-dose radiotherapy and immunotherapy resistance in tumors. First-strand cDNA relied on TRAV- and TRBV-specific primers spanning alpha and beta chains. Both a constant-region primer and a V-primer adapter served to amplify TCRs across 15 to 25 PCR cycles. TCRdb re-called the reads with MiXCR, one entry per CDR3 protein. Here the sample spans tens of thousands of distinct CDR3 sequences, more than 7.5% being singletons. The time point is: before trial treatment. The source was PBMCs, collected before treatment. The receptors were gathered from a male donor with prostate cancer.

This clonotype was observed at least ten times. The genes are TRBV9 and TRBJ2-7; D not certain. The CDR3 spans 14 residues. The germline V gene encodes CDR1 SGDLS and CDR2 YYNGEE. V dropped 0 bases and J dropped 3 bases, with 10 bases sitting between them. CDR3 DNA sequence: TGTGCCAGCAGCGTAGGCGACCTGAACTACGAGCAGTACTTC. This sequence encodes CASSVGDLNYEQYF.

The table lists this clonotype with many counts. This sequence joins TRBV6-2 or TRBV6-3 and TRBJ2-7; 9 bases are shared with TRBD1. The CDR3 has 16 amino acids. From germline, CDR1 is MNHEY and CDR2 SVGEGT. V shed 2 bases, J shed 3 bases, and the junction held 8 bases outside the gene matches. The CDR3 here is CASSYIPGQGLYEQYF. The DNA of the CDR3 is TGTGCCAGCAGTTACATCCCGGGACAGGGCCTCTACGAGCAGTACTTC.

This clonotype came up many times. The V call is TRBV20-1, the J call TRBJ2-2, with 9 bases that match TRBD2. There are 16 residues in the CDR3. The ends lost 5 bases at V and 6 bases at J; junction bases unmatched: 13. Germline V gives CDR1 DFQATT, CDR2 SNEGSKA (reference sequence). CDR3 region: CSARPKRGLAAGELFF. CDR3 nucleotide sequence: TGCAGTGCTCGACCAAAACGGGGACTAGCAGCCGGGGAGCTGTTTTTT.

The chain uses TRBV19 and TRBJ1-1; D not resolved. CDR1 is LNHDA, CDR2 SQIVND, per germline (reference sequence). The CDR3 totals 14 residues. The ends were cut back, 6 bases at V and 7 bases at J, with 18 bases in the middle. Written as DNA, the CDR3 is TGTGCCAGTAGCCCCGGTGGTGGTGGCATTGAAGCTTTCTTT. Its protein product is CASSPGGGGIEAFF.

In its sample, this clonotype was seen many times. This rearrangement joins TRBV4-3 to TRBJ2-1; 9 nucleotides agree with TRBD2. With 4 bases clipped from V and 3 bases from J, the junction kept 13 bases outside the gene matches. Germline V lookup: CDR1 LGHNA, CDR2 YSLEER. The CDR3 contains 18 residues. CDR3 DNA sequence: TGCGCCAGCAGCCGGAGGGGTCCAGCGGGAGGTAACTACAATGAGCAGTTCTTC. It codes for CASSRRGPAGGNYNEQFF.

This clonotype showed up many times. The chain joins TRBV11-2 to TRBJ2-7; perhaps TRBD2 as D (6 bases). CDR1 and CDR2 from the germline V gene are SGHAT and FQNNGV. The V and J ends lost 3 bases and 3 bases respectively, with 6 bases between them. The CDR3 runs to 12 residues. Here the CDR3 DNA reads TGTGCCAGCAGCTTGCGGGACTACGAGCAGTACTTC. It yields the protein CASSLRDYEQYF.

At least ten counts were recorded for this clonotype. The V call is TRBV5-1, the J call TRBJ2-7; 8 positions match TRBD1. Germline assignment: CDR1 SGHRS and CDR2 YFSETQ. Losses at the gene ends were 2 bases for V and 4 bases for J; bases not matched to a gene: 8. The CDR3 covers 15 residues. The CDR3 DNA is TGCGCCAGCAGCTTACCGGGACAGGACGGTTACGAGCAGTACTTC. Protein product: CASSLPGQDGYEQYF. Based on the CDR3 plus reference TRBV5-1 and TRBJ2-7, the full variable domain is KAGVTQTPRYLIKTRGQQVTLSCSPISGHRSVSWYQQTPGQGLQFLFEYFSETQRNKGNFPGRFSGRQFSNSRSEMNVSTLELGDSALYLCASSLPGQDGYEQYFGPGTRLTVT.

This clonotype is judged medium-sized (0.01 to 0.1%). V usage is TRBV28 and J usage is TRBJ2-1; D is unclear. Trimming shortened V by 5 bases and J by 4 bases, and 3 bases separated the two germline ends. CDR1 is MDHEN, CDR2 SYDVKM, per germline. The CDR3 length is 11 residues. The CDR3 nucleotides are TGTGCCAGCAGTGGGTACAATGAGCAGTTCTTC. Translated, it gives CASSGYNEQFF.

At least ten counts were recorded for this clonotype. The V gene is TRBV20-1, the J gene TRBJ2-1, with 12 nucleotides matching TRBD2. Trimming at V came to 5 bases and at J to 4 bases, leaving 6 bases not matched to a gene. The germline gives CDR1 DFQATT, CDR2 SNEGSKA (reference sequence). CDR3 size: 15 residues. The DNA for the CDR3 is TGCAGTGCTCCCCCCGGGACTAGCGGGTACAATGAGCAGTTCTTC. Encoded protein: CSAPPGTSGYNEQFF.

Many counts were recorded for this clonotype. One end of the junction varies from germline; a read error may be responsible. The V gene is TRBV28, the J gene TRBJ1-3; no definite D call. Germline CDR1 MDHEN, CDR2 SYDVKM. The CDR3 length is 15 residues. CDR3 nucleotides: TGTTCCAGCAGTTTAGGAGGGTTCTTTGGAAACACCATATATTTT. Translation: CSSSLGGFFGNTIYF.

The sample holds many counts of this clonotype. This chain connects TRBV12-3 or TRBV12-4 to TRBJ2-1; D gene ambiguous. V lost 3 bases to trimming and J lost 3 bases, with 6 bases between them. The CDR3 sequence is 13 residues long. This chain's CDR3 is CASSFRSYNEQFF. The CDR3 nucleotides read TGTGCCAGCAGTTTTAGGAGCTACAATGAGCAGTTCTTC.